Sequencing of this T cell receptor (beta chain) was carried out in a study of T-cell reconstitution after alpha-beta-depleted transplantation in children. Molecular barcoding with unique molecular identifiers was used for the TCRbeta library. TCRdb processed the PCR reads anew with MiXCR; each CDR3 protein has one entry. The table shows hundreds of thousands of distinct CDR3 sequences, with approximately 20% occurring only once. The CDR3 runs 14 residues. Losses at the gene ends were 7 bases for V and 3 bases for J; bases not matched to a gene: 6. Germline CDR1 reads ENHRY; CDR2 reads SYGVKD. The source is a human donor who donated a stem cell graft to a child with acute lymphoblastic leukemia. This specimen was PBMCs from the stem cell graft donor, taken from the stem cell graft. This chain connects TRBV10-3 to TRBJ1-1, with 9 bases matching TRBD1. CDR3 DNA: TGTGCCATCAACCCGGGACAGGGCTACACTGAAGCTTTCTTT. Translated: CAINPGQGYTEAFF.